This T cell receptor (beta chain) originates from a study of T cell responses to AZD1222 COVID-19 vaccine. Overall study context: The study pooled second doses at about 4 or about 12 weeks.

V dropped 5 bases and J dropped 5; count of bases not matched to a gene: 7. CDR3 length: 14 amino acids. CDR1 and CDR2 from the germline V gene are MNHEY and SVGAGI. Concerning this clone itself: Its antigen is unidentified.

Profiling relied on immunoSEQ multiplex PCR, and the TCRdb table lists in-frame clones only, not all of them. The sample has 90,000 to 110,000 clones, roughly 88% seen once; the top ten hold about 2.3%. Points from the study as a whole: The donors showed a predominance of white British ancestry and of females, with possible underestimation of clonal diversity. In all cases, repertoires were sampled only after the peak T cell response. As reported, nearly half of all spike-specific TCRs target variant regions that are unmutated.

The TCR comes from an adult in good health. The chain has TRBV6-5 and TRBJ2-7, with 9 bases aligning to TRBD2. The sequences come from peripheral blood, collected on day 0 of AZD1222 vaccination. The CDR3 sequence is CASSLAGPSHEQYF. CDR3 in DNA: TGTGCCAGCAGTCTAGCGGGACCGAGCCACGAGCAGTACTTC.